This T cell receptor (beta chain) was recovered during a study of Tregs in tolerant kidney transplant recipients. Study outcomes and limitations: Biological reproducibility was not directly addressed in this study.

Note on this clone: Antigen specificity is unknown. The CDR3 end is not reached by the read, which stops 3 residues before it; the germline J gene fills it in.

Unstimulated Tregs (CD4+CD25+CD127-) and CD4+CD25- non-Tregs were sorted from PBMCs. The CDR3 runs to 18 residues. The trim removed 0 bases at V and 4 bases at J, leaving 8 bases unmatched. Germline lookup yields CDR1 ENHRY and CDR2 SYGVKD. TCRdb's copy holds only in-frame clones and misses some; the assay was immunoSEQ multiplex PCR. The listing records approximately 50,000 clones. The chain employs TRBV10-3 and TRBJ2-2; TRBD2 aligns across 10 bases. Sequenced here: CD4+ T cells from blood, sampled before the transplant. The clonotype was recovered from a human donor who received a combined kidney and bone marrow transplant. The CDR3: CAISESGVAGGRTGELFF. The sequenced part of the CDR3 DNA is TGTGCCATCAGTGAGTCGGGGGTAGCGGGGGGCCGCACCGGGGAG.